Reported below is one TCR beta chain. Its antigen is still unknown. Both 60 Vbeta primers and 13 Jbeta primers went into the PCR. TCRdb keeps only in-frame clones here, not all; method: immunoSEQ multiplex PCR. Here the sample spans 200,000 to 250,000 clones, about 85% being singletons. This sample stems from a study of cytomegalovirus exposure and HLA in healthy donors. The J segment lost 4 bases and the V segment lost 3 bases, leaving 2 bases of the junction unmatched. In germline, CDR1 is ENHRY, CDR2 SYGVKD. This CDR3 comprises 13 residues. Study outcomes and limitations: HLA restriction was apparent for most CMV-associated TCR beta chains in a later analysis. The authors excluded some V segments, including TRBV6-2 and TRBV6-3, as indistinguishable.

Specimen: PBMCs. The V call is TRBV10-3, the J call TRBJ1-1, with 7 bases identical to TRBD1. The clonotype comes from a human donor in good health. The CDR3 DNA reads TGTGCCATCAGTGATCAGGGGGGCACTGAAGCTTTCTTT. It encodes CAISDQGGTEAFF.